This T cell receptor beta chain was sequenced in a study of T-cell reconstitution after alpha-beta-depleted transplantation in children (dated by TCRdb to the mid-2010s). At the level of the whole study: T-cell immune reconstitution after TCRalphabeta/CD19-depleted allogeneic hematopoietic cell transplantation in children was quantitatively tracked in the study by means of TCR repertoire profiling.

V loses 5 bases of germline sequence and J loses 4 bases, and the interval between the two ends is 2 bases. CDR1 and CDR2 were assigned from the germline V gene (reference sequence) as MNHEY and SMNVEV. Reading from cysteine to phenylalanine, the CDR3 counts 10 amino acids. The read is trimmed to its CDR3 DNA, 30 bases read in frame from base 1. At least ten counts were recorded for this clonotype. Its target antigen remains unknown. No base quality information exists; no much larger clone differs at one position. What the work shows at the level of the full study, not this receptor alone: Over subsequent months, a decline in hyperexpanded clone frequencies was noted, and after one year, T-cell counts and TCRbeta diversity were mostly ascribed to newly produced T cells. The apparently early alphabetaT-cell count recovery about two months after transplant was reportedly dependent on only several hundred rapidly expanded clones derived from non-depleted graft cells. In some patients, high TCRbeta diversity at day 60 was attributed to recipient T cells and intrathymic progenitors that had survived conditioning.

In light of the paper, this sample's treatment or condition label describes: allogeneic hematopoietic cell transplantation with graft depleted of TCRalphabeta T cells and CD19 B cells. The children who served as transplant recipients had been given grafts of TCRalphabeta/CD19-depleted allogeneic hematopoietic cells. Preparation of the library involved PCR. Sequencing took place on an Illumina HiSeq 2500. Molecular barcoding was employed in the preparation of TCR libraries, with unique molecular identifiers being used to normalize TCRbeta repertoire quantification. TCRdb passed the public sequencing reads through fastp at Q25 and MiXCR, retaining productive beta sequences. Rows merge per CDR3 protein into single entries with the most common DNA and genes. The table for this sample lists approximately 800,000 distinct CDR3 sequences; roughly 16% of them were counted only once. In total, the top ten clones hold just under 5% of the sample.

This clonotype was sampled from a male patient aged 10-17 years who had a stem cell transplant for acute lymphoblastic leukemia, so the T cells may come from the graft donor. Sequences were derived from PBMCs, mostly from graft donor cells, sampled 360 days after TCRalphabeta/CD19-depleted stem cell transplant. This receptor chain uses TRBV27 and TRBJ2-5; no D gene is confidently identified. The bases read TGTGCCAGCAGTCGAGAGACCCAGTACTTC. Its protein is CASSRETQYF.